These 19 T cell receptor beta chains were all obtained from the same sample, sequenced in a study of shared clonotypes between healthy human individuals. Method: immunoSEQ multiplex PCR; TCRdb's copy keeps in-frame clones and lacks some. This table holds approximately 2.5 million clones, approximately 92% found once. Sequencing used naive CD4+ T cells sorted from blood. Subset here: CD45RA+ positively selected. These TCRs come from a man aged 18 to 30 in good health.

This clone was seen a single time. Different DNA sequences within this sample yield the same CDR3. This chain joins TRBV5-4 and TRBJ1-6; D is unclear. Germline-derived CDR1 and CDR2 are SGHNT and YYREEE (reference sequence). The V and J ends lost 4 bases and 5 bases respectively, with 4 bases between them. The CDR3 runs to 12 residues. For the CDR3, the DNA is TGTGCCAGCAGCCTTGATAATTCACCCCTCCACTTT. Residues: CASSLDNSPLHF.

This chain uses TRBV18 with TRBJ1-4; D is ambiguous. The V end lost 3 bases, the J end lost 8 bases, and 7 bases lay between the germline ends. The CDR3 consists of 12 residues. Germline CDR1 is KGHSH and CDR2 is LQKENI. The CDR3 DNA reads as TGTGCCAGCTCACCCCTCGGGGAAAAACTGTTTTTT. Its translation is CASSPLGEKLFF.

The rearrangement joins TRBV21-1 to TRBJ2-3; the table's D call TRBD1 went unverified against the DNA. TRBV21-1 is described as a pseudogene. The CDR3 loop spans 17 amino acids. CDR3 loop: CASSNRPGHPSTDTQYF. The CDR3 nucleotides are TGTGCCAGCAGCAATCGGCCGGGACATCCCAGCACAGATACGCAGTATTTT.

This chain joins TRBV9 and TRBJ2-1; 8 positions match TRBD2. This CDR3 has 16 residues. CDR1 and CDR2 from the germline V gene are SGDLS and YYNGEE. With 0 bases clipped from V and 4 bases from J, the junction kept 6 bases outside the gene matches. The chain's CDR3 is CASSVVTSGDYNEQFF. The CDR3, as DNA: TGTGCCAGCAGCGTAGTTACTAGCGGAGATTACAATGAGCAGTTCTTC.

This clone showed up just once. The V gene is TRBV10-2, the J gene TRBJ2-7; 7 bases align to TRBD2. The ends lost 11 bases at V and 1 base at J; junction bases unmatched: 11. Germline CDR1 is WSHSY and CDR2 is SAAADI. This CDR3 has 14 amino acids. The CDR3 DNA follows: TGCGCCTCGTCCCTAGGCGGGAGTTCCTACGAGCAGTACTTC. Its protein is CASSLGGSSYEQYF.

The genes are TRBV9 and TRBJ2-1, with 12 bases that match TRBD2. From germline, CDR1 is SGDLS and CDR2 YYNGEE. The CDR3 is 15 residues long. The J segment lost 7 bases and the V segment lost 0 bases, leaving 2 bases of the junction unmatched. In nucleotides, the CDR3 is TGTGCCAGCAGCGTAGCCACTAGCGGGAGGAATGAGCAGTTCTTC. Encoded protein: CASSVATSGRNEQFF.

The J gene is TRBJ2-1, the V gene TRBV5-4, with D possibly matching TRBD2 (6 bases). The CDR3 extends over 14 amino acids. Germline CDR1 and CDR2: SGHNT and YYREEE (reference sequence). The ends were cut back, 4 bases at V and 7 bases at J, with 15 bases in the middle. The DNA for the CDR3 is TGTGCCAGCAGCCTCCTGACTAGTGGTAATGAGCAGTTCTTC. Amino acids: CASSLLTSGNEQFF.

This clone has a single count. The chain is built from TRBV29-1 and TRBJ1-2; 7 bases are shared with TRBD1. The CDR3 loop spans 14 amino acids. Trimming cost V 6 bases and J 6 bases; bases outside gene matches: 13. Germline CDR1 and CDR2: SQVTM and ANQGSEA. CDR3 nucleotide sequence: TGCAGCGTGGAGGCTACGAGGGGGCCAGATGGCTACACCTTC. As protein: CSVEATRGPDGYTF.

The CDR3: CASTTDRVKETQYF. DNA of the CDR3: TGTGCCAGCACCACGGACAGGGTCAAGGAGACCCAGTACTTC. The chain employs TRBV2 and TRBJ2-5; TRBD1 matches at 8 bases. The CDR3 has 14 amino acids. With V trimmed by 7 bases and J by 5 bases, 9 bases remained unmatched. Germline CDR1 is SNHLY and CDR2 is FYNNEI.

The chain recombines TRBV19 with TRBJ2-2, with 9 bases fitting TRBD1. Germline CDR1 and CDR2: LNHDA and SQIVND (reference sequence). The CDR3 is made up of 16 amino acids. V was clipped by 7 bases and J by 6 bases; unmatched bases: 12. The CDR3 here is CASTRLGQGESGELFF. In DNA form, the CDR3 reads TGTGCCAGTACCAGGCTGGGACAGGGAGAGTCCGGGGAGCTGTTTTTT. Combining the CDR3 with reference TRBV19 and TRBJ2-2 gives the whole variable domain DGGITQSPKYLFRKEGQNVTLSCEQNLNHDAMYWYRQDPGQGLRLIYYSQIVNDFQKGDIAEGYSVSREKKESFPLTVTSAQKNPTAFYLCASTRLGQGESGELFFGEGSRLTVL.

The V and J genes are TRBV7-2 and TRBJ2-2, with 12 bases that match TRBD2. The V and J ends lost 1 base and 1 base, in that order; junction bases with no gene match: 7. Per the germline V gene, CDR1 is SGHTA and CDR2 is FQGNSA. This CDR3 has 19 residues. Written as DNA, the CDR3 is TGTGCCAGCAGCTTAGGCTTCCTAGCGGGAGGGAAGAACACCGGGGAGCTGTTTTTT. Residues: CASSLGFLAGGKNTGELFF.

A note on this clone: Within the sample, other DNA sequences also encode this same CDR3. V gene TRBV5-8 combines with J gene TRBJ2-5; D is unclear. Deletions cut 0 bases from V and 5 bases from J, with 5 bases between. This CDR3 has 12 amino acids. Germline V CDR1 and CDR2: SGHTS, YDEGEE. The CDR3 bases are TGTGCCAGCAGCTTGGTAAGGGAGACCCAGTACTTC. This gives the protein CASSLVRETQYF.

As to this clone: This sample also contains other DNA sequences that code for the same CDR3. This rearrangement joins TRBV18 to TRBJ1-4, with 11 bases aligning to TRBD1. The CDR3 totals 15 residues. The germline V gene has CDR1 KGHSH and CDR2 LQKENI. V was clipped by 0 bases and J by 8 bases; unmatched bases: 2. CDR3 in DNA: TGTGCCAGCTCACCACCGGGACAGGGGGACGAAAAACTGTTTTTT. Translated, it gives CASSPPGQGDEKLFF.

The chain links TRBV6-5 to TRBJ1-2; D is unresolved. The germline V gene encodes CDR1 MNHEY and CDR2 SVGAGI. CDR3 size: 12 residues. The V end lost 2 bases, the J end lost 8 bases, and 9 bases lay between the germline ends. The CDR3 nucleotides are TGTGCCAGCAGTTACGGCGAGAAGGGCTACACCTTC. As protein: CASSYGEKGYTF.

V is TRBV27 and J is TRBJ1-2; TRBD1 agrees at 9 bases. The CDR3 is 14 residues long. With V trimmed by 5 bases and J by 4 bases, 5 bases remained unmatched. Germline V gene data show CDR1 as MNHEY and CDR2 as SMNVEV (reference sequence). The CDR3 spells CASSITGGAYGYTF. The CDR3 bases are TGTGCCAGCAGTATTACAGGGGGCGCCTATGGCTACACCTTC.

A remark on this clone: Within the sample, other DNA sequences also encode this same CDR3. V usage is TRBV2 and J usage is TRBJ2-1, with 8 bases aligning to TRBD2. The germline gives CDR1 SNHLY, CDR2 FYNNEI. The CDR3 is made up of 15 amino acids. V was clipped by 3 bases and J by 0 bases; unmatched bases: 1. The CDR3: CASSESGSSYNEQFF. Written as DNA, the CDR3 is TGTGCCAGCAGTGAGAGCGGGAGCTCCTACAATGAGCAGTTCTTC.

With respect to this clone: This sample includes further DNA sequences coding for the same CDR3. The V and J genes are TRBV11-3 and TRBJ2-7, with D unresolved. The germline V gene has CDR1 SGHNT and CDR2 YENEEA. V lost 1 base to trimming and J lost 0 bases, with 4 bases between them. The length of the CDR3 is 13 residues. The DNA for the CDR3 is TGTGCCAGCAGCTTAGGGGCCTCCTACGAGCAGTACTTC. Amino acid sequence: CASSLGASYEQYF.

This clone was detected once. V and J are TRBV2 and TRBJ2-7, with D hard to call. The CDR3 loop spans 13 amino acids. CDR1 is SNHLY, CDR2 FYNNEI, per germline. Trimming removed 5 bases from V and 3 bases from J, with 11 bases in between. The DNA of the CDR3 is TGTGCCAGCAGTACCTCGGAGAGCTACGAGCAGTACTTC. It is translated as CASSTSESYEQYF. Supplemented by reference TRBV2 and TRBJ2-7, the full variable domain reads EPEVTQTPSHQVTQMGQEVILRCVPISNHLYFYWYRQILGQKVEFLVSFYNNEISEKSEIFDDQFSVERPDGSNFTLKIRSTKLEDSAMYFCASSTSESYEQYFGPGTRLTVT.

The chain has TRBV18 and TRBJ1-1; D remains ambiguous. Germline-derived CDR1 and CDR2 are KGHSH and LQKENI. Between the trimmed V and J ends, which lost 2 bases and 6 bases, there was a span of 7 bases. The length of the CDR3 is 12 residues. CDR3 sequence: CASSPIVAEAFF. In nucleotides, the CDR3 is TGTGCCAGCTCACCAATAGTCGCTGAAGCTTTCTTT.